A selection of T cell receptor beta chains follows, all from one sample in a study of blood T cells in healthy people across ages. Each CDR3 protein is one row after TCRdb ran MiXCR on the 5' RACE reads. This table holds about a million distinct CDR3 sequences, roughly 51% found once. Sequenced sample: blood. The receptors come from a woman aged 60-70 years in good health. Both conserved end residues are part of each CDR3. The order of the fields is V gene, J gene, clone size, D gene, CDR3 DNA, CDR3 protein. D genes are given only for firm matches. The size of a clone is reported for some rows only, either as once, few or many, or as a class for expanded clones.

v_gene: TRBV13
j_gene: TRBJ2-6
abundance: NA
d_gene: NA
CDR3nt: TGTGCCAGCAGCTCAGGAAAGGGAGGGGCCAACGTCCTGACTTTC
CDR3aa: CASSSGKGGANVLTF

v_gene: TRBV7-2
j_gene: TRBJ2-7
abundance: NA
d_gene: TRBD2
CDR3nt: TGTGCCAGCAGCCCCGCGGGAGCGGGGACCTACGAGCAGTACTTC
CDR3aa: CASSPAGAGTYEQYF

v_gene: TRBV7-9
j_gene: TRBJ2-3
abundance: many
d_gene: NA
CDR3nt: TGCGCCAGCAGCTCCCAGGCAGATACGCAGTATTTT
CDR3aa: CASSSQADTQYF

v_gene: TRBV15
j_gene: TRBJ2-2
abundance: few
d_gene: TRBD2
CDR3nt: TGTGCCACCAGCAGAAAAGGGACTAGCGGCCACCTAAGATCCGGGGAGCTGTTTTTT
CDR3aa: CATSRKGTSGHLRSGELFF

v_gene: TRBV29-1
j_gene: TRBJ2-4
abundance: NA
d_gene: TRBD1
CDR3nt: TGCAGCGTCCGGGACAGGGCTATTCTAGCCAAAAACATTCAGTACTTC
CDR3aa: CSVRDRAILAKNIQYF

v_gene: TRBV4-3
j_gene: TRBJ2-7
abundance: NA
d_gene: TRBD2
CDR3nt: TGCGCCAGCAGCCAGGGACTAGCGGGAGAATTGGCCGAGCAGTACTTC
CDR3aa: CASSQGLAGELAEQYF

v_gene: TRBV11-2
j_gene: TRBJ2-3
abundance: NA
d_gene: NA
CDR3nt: TGTGCCAGCACCGCGAGCGGTGATACGCAGTATTTT
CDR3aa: CASTASGDTQYF

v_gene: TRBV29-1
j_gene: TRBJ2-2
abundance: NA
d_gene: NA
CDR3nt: TGCAGCGTTGATACGGGGGAGAACACCGGGGAGCTGTTTTTT
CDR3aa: CSVDTGENTGELFF

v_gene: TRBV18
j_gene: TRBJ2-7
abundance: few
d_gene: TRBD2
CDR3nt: TGTGCCAGCTCACCAAAACTAGCGGGAGTTGACGAGCAGTACTTC
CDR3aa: CASSPKLAGVDEQYF

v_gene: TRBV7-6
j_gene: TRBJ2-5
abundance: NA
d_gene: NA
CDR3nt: TGTGCCAGCAGCTTAGCGCCAGGCAGTGGGGAGACCCAGTACTTC
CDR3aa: CASSLAPGSGETQYF

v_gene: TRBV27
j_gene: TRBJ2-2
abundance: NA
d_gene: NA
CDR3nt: TGTGCCAGCAGTTCTATTAGGAACACCGGGGAGCTGTTTTTT
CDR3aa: CASSSIRNTGELFF

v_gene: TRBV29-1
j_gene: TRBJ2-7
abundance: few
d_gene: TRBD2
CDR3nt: TGCAGCGTTGGGGGGATGGGGGGGAGGGATTACTACGAGCAGTACTTC
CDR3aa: CSVGGMGGRDYYEQYF

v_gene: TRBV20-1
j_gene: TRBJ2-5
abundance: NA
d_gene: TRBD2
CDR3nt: TGCAGTGCTAGGGAGGGCCTAGCGGTCCTCCAAGAGACCCAGTACTTC
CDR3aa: CSAREGLAVLQETQYF

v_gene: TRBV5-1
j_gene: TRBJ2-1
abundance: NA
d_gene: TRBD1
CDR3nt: TGCGCCAGCAGCTTGTCAACCCGGACAGGGGGCAATGAGCAGTTCTTC
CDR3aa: CASSLSTRTGGNEQFF

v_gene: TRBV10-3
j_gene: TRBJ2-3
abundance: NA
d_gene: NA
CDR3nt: TGTGCCATCAGTGAGTCGGGCAATACGCAGTATTTT
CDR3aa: CAISESGNTQYF

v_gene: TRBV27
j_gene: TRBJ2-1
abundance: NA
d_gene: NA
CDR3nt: TGTGCCAGCAGTTGGAGAGGGGGGCCAAGGGAGCAGTTCTTC
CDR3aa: CASSWRGGPREQFF

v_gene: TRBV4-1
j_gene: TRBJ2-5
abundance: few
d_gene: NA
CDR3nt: TGCGCCAGCAGCCTACCGACTAGTTCGGAGACCCAGTACTTC
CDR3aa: CASSLPTSSETQYF

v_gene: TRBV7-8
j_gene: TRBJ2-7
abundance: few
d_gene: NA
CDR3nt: TGTGCCAGCAGCTCCGGGACAACCCAGTACTTC
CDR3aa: CASSSGTTQYF

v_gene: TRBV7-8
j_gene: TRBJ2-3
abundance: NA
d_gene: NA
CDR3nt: TGTGCCAGCAGCATGCAGGGGCCCACAGATACGCAGTATTTT
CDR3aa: CASSMQGPTDTQYF

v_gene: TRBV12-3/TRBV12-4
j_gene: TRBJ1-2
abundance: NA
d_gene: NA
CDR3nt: TGTGCCAGCAGTCTAACGGACGGAGGGAACTATGGCTACACCTTC
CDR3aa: CASSLTDGGNYGYTF

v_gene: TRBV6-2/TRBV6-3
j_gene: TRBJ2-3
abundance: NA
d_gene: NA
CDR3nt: TGTGCCACCGCGCCGGGGATAGATACGCAGTATTTT
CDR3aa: CATAPGIDTQYF

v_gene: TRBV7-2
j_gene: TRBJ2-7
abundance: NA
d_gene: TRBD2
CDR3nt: TGTGCCAGCAGCCCTGGGACTAACTCGGGGTACGAGCAGTACTTC
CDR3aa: CASSPGTNSGYEQYF

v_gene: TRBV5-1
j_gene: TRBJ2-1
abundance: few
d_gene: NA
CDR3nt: TGCGCCAGCAGCTCATTCGGCGGGCGTGGCCCCAATGAGCAGTTCTTC
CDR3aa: CASSSFGGRGPNEQFF

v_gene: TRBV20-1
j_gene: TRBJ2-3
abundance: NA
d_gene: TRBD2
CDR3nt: TGCAGTGCTAGCGGGACTAGCGGGAGCCCCGATACGCAGTATTTT
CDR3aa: CSASGTSGSPDTQYF

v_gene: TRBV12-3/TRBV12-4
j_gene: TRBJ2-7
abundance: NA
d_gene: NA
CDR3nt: TGTGCCAGCAGTTTCGCCGCGGGGGCGGGCTACGAGCAGTACTTC
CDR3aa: CASSFAAGAGYEQYF

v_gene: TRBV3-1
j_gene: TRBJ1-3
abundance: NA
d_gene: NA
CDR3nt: TGTGCCAGCAGCCAGTATGCGAACACCATATATTTT
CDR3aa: CASSQYANTIYF

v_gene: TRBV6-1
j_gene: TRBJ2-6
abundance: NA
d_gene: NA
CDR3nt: TGTGCTAGCAAACAGGGTTTTGGGGCCAACGTCCTGACTTTC
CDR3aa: CASKQGFGANVLTF

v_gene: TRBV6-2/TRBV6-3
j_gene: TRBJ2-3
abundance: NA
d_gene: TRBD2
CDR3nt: TGTGCCAGCGTCGGTTGGACTAGCGGGAGAATAGGCATCCCAGATACGCAGTATTTT
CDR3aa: CASVGWTSGRIGIPDTQYF

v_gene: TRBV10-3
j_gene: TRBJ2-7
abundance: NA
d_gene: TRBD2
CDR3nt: TGTGCCATCAGGAGCGGGAGGGCGACCTACGAGCAGTACTTC
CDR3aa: CAIRSGRATYEQYF

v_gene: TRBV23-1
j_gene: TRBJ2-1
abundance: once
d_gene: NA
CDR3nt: TGCGCCAGCAGTCAATCTCGTTATGGGGGTACAAACGACAATGAGCAGTTCTTC
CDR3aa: CASSQSRYGGTNDNEQFF

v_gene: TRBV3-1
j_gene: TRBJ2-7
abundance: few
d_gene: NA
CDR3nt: TGTGCCAGCAGTACGGTAGCGGCCCTCTCCTACGAGCAGTACTTC
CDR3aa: CASSTVAALSYEQYF

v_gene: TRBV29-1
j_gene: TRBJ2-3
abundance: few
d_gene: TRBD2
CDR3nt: TGCAGCGCGGGAGGGGCTAGCCTCACAGATACGCAGTATTTT
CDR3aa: CSAGGASLTDTQYF

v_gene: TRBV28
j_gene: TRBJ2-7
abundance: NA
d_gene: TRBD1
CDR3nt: TGTGCCAGCAAATCCCCCGGGACAGCCGCCTACGAGCAGTACTTC
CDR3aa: CASKSPGTAAYEQYF

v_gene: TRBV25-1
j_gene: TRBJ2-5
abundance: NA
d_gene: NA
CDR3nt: TGTGCCAGCAGTCAAACCCCAGCGGGCTATGAAGAGACCCAGTACTTC
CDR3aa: CASSQTPAGYEETQYF

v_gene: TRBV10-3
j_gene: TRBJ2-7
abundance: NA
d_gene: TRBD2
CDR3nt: TGTGCCACTGAGTCGCGGGAGGGTCACGAGCAGTACTTC
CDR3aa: CATESREGHEQYF

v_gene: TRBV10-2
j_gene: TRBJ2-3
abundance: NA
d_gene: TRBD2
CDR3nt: TGCGCCAGCAGTGAGTTAGGGACTAGCGGCACAGATACGCAGTATTTT
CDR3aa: CASSELGTSGTDTQYF

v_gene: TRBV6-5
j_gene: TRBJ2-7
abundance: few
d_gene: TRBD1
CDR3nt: TGTGCCAGCAGCCGCTCCGGGACAGGGAAATACGAGCAGTACTTC
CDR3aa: CASSRSGTGKYEQYF

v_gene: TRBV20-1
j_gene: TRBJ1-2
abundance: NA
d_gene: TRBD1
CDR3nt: TGCAGTGCTCCCGGACAGGGTCACGGCGGCTACACCTTC
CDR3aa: CSAPGQGHGGYTF

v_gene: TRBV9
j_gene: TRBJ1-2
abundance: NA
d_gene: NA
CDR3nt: TGTGCCAGCAGCTCAGCCGCCCCCGAGACCGGCTACACCTTC
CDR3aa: CASSSAAPETGYTF

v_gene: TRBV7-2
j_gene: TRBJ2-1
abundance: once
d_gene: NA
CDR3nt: TGTGCCAGCAGCCCTCGCGGCCCTCCGTTCTTC
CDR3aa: CASSPRGPPFF

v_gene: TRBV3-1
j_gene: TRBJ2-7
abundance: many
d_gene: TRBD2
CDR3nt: TGTGCCAGCAGCTCCGGACTAGCGGGGTCCTACGAGCAGTACTTC
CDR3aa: CASSSGLAGSYEQYF

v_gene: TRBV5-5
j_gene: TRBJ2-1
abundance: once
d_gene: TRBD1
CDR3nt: TGTGCCAGCAGACGGCCCGGGACAGGAAACAATGAGCAGTTCTTC
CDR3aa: CASRRPGTGNNEQFF

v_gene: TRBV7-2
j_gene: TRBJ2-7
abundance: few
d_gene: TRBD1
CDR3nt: TGTGCCAGCAGCTCTGCGACAGGGGGCCTCGAGCAGTACTTC
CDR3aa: CASSSATGGLEQYF

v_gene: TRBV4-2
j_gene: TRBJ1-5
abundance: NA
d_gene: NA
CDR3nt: TGTGCCAGCAGTCTTTTAGGGGGGGGGACCAATCAGCCCCAGCATTTT
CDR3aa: CASSLLGGGTNQPQHF

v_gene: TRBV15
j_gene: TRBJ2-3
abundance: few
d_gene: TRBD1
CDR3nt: TGTGCCACCAGCAGAGCCCGGGACAGATACACAGATACGCAGTATTTT
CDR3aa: CATSRARDRYTDTQYF

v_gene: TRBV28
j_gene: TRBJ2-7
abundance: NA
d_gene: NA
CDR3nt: TGTGCCAGCAGTTCCCGCCACGGACAGCTACCCTACGAGCAGTACTTC
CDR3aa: CASSSRHGQLPYEQYF

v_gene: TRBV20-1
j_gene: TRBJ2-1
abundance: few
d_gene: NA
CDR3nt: TGCAGTGCTAGAGATTCCGGGTCTGCCTCCTACAATGAGCAGTTCTTC
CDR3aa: CSARDSGSASYNEQFF